Given below is one T cell receptor (beta chain) in context. The antigen is undetermined. The sample comes from a study of cytomegalovirus exposure and HLA in healthy donors. Study-wide results and limits: TCR clusters originating in the first cohort tended to co-occur in the 110 or so validation repertoires, according to a later analysis.

Per germline, CDR1 SGHRS and CDR2 YFSETQ. V was clipped by 0 bases and J by 2 bases; unmatched bases: 3. The CDR3 extends over 15 amino acids. Method: immunoSEQ multiplex PCR; TCRdb's copy keeps in-frame clones and lacks some. Seen here are 35,000 to 55,000 clones, 93% observed once, and the top ten hold more than 2%. The donors were part of the validation cohort of roughly 110 subjects. That cohort was separate from the first cohort, which comprised roughly 670 subjects. Source material: PBMCs. The chain combines TRBV5-1 with TRBJ2-3; 7 bases are a match to TRBD1. The sequence derives from a woman between 18 and 29 years old in good health and CMV-seronegative. The CDR3 here is CASSLGQGNTDTQYF. The CDR3 DNA is TGCGCCAGCAGCTTGGGACAGGGCAACACAGATACGCAGTATTTT. Filled out from reference TRBV5-1 and TRBJ2-3, the complete variable domain reads KAGVTQTPRYLIKTRGQQVTLSCSPISGHRSVSWYQQTPGQGLQFLFEYFSETQRNKGNFPGRFSGRQFSNSRSEMNVSTLELGDSALYLCASSLGQGNTDTQYFGPGTRLTVL.